This TCR beta chain derives from a study of CXCR3-negative and CXCR3-positive naive CD8 T cells. Study-wide findings and caveats: The study found more hydrophobic TRB CDR3s in CXCR3-positive naive cells than in CXCR3-negative naive cells. Memory CD8+ cells showed much lower diversity, while both naive subsets were comparably high.

TRB cDNA libraries were made by UMI-labeled 5' RACE. TCRdb processed the 5' RACE reads again and assigns one entry to each CDR3 protein, with no DNA. The data show tens of thousands of distinct CDR3 sequences, and the top ten clones hold around 0.82%. A CD45RO-CCR7+CD27+CD95- phenotype identified naive CD8+ T cells. A remark on this clonotype: What it binds is not known.

This TCR was recovered from a human donor in good health. Some clones in this sample may be carry-over from other donors' samples. Sequenced material: naive CXCR3+ CD8+ T cells from blood. Documented subset: CD45RO-CCR7+CD27+CD95- naive CD8+ T cells expressing CXCR3 (TNR3+).

This CDR3 reads CASTWTETDYEQYF. This sequence joins TRBV12-3 or TRBV12-4 and TRBJ2-7. The CDR3 has 14 residues.